Below, one T cell receptor beta chain is given with its context. The data stem from a study of T cells in women clearing cervical HPV infection. Clones were sequenced by immunoSEQ multiplex PCR, and TCRdb holds only the in-frame ones, with some missing. This sample's clone table lists 25,000 to 35,000 clones. The clonotype comes from a woman aged 18-70 years with a cervical HPV16 infection that either progressed to CIN3+ or cleared (not recorded which). The sample consisted of blood buffy coat.

CDR3 protein: CASSLSRGYEQYF. The CDR3 bases that were read are TGTGCCAGCAGCTTAAGCAGGGGCTACGAG. The chain is built from TRBV7-6 and TRBJ2-7, with D maybe TRBD1 (6 bases). The read stops 3 residues short of the end of the CDR3; the missing end is completed from the germline J gene. The V gene lost 2 bases and the J gene lost 3 bases, with 8 bases spanning the gap. Germline-derived CDR1 and CDR2 are SGHVS and FNYEAQ. The CDR3 extends over 13 amino acids.